The next 9 T cell receptor beta chains were all read from a single sample in a study of vaccination effects on CD4 cells after COVID-19. Viral peptide pools were used in the ViraFEST assay to expand antigen-specific CD4+ T cells, and sequencing came afterward. Upon completion of approximately ten days in culture, CD4+ T cells were isolated. Participants were given two doses of BNT162b2 or mRNA-1273 vaccine. These receptors have no identified antigens. Assay: immunoSEQ multiplex PCR; the TCRdb copy retains only in-frame clones and omits some. The profile shows 65,000 to 75,000 clones, about 67% of them singletons. This specimen consisted of CD4+ T cells from PBMCs cultured with HCoV-229E spike peptides, obtained after COVID-19 vaccination. These receptors were obtained from a human donor who received a COVID-19 vaccine.

This chain connects TRBV6-6 to TRBJ1-4; D call uncertain. Germline loops: CDR1 MNHNY, CDR2 SVGAGI (reference sequence). The CDR3 sequence is 13 residues long. Deletions cut 2 bases from V and 5 bases from J, with 6 bases between. CDR3 sequence (DNA): TGTGCCAGCAGTTACCAAGGGAATGAAAAACTGTTTTTT. Translation: CASSYQGNEKLFF.

The chain recombines TRBV6-5 with TRBJ2-4; 11 bases match TRBD1. In germline, CDR1 is MNHEY, CDR2 SVGAGI. CDR3 length: 14 amino acids. V shed 5 bases and J 6 bases; nucleotides not matched to a gene: 3. The DNA for the CDR3 is TGTGCCAGCAGTACCGGGACAGGGGGAAACATTCAGTACTTC. Residues: CASSTGTGGNIQYF.

The chain combines TRBV2 with TRBJ2-5, with D possibly being TRBD2 (5 bases). The CDR3 has 13 residues. Germline V gene sequence: CDR1 SNHLY, CDR2 FYNNEI. The V end lost 5 bases, the J end lost 3 bases, and 10 bases lay between the germline ends. CDR3: CASSTGLEETQYF. In nucleotides, the CDR3 is TGTGCCAGCAGTACCGGACTGGAAGAGACCCAGTACTTC.

The chain uses TRBV3-1 (or the pseudogene TRBV3-2) and TRBJ2-5; D unresolved. The CDR3 runs 13 residues. Germline-derived CDR1 and CDR2 are LGHDT and YNNKEL (reference sequence). V was cut by 1 base and J by 7 bases, with 10 bases left in between. CDR3 sequence reads: CASSQVVVGTQYF. The CDR3 nucleotides read TGTGCCAGCAGCCAAGTTGTTGTGGGGACCCAGTACTTC.

This clone was recorded only once. The CDR3 reads CASSQGGSGRWNTQYF. CDR3 DNA sequence: TGTGCCAGCAGCCAAGGAGGTAGCGGTCGATGGAATACGCAGTATTTT. This chain joins TRBV3-1 (or the pseudogene TRBV3-2) and TRBJ2-3; TRBD2 is a possible D gene (6 bases). Trimming pared 1 base from V and 7 bases from J, leaving 18 bases between. The CDR3 sequence is 16 residues long. Germline V lookup: CDR1 LGHDT, CDR2 YNNKEL (reference sequence).

The chain recombines TRBV19 with TRBJ1-2; no reliable D call. Germline CDR1 and CDR2: LNHDA and SQIVND (reference sequence). The CDR3 has 16 residues. The V and J ends lost 3 bases and 3 bases respectively, with 17 bases between them. CDR3 residues: CASSINGNPGDYGYTF. DNA of the CDR3: TGTGCCAGTAGTATTAATGGCAACCCAGGAGACTATGGCTACACCTTC.

The chain recombines TRBV5-1 with TRBJ2-5; possibly TRBD2 for D (5 bases). Trimming shortened V by 0 bases and J by 2 bases, and 11 bases separated the two germline ends. The length of the CDR3 is 15 residues. The germline CDR1 and CDR2 sequences are SGHRS and YFSETQ. As DNA, the CDR3 is TGCGCCAGCAGCTTGGTACCGCGGGCACAAGAGACCCAGTACTTC. The encoded protein is CASSLVPRAQETQYF.

The CDR3 sequence is CASSVAPDEAGGKNEQYV. In nucleotides, the CDR3 is TGTGCCAGCAGCGTAGCTCCGGATGAGGCAGGGGGCAAGAACGAGCAGTACGTC. The rearrangement joins TRBV9 to TRBJ2-7; 8 bases are a match to TRBD1. This CDR3 has 18 residues. V shed 0 bases and J 5 bases; nucleotides not matched to a gene: 16. In germline, CDR1 is SGDLS, CDR2 YYNGEE.

V and J are TRBV24-1 and TRBJ2-1, with D possibly being TRBD1 (6 bases). This CDR3 spans 15 amino acids. In germline, CDR1 is KGHDR, CDR2 SFDVKD. V lost 4 bases to trimming and J lost 0 bases, with 9 bases between them. The CDR3 nucleotides read TGTGCCACCAGTGACCACAGGGTCTCCTACAATGAGCAGTTCTTC. Its translation: CATSDHRVSYNEQFF.